This TCR beta chain was recorded in a study of identifying expanded T cells in peripheral blood. Sequencing used immunoSEQ multiplex PCR; TCRdb keeps in-frame clones, though not all of them. The data contain approximately 85,000 clones, 84% of them singletons. CDR3 length: 13 residues. Germline V CDR1 and CDR2: SGHVS, FNYEAQ. Trimming took 4 bases from V and 5 from J, leaving 9 bases between them. The origin of this receptor is a person between 18 and 75 years old in good health. What was sequenced was blood. The genes are TRBV7-6 and TRBJ2-1; perhaps TRBD1 as D (6 bases). The chain's CDR3 is CASSSTGNNEQFF. CDR3 bases: TGTGCCAGCAGCTCCACAGGGAACAATGAGCAGTTCTTC.